Below are 31 T cell receptor beta chains sequenced from a single sample in a study of prognosis after radiotherapy for stage I lung cancer. Using two-round multiplex PCR, the authors amplified TCR beta CDR3 from genomic DNA. Primers specific to each TRBV and TRBJ gene were used in first-round PCR. TCRdb called the multiplex PCR reads again in MiXCR, with one record for every CDR3 protein. The profile shows about 59,000 distinct CDR3 sequences, less than 30% of them singletons. The sample consisted of PBMCs, taken before or after stereotactic body radiation therapy (not recorded which). The receptors were sampled from a donor over 45 with non-small cell lung cancer.

V gene TRBV6-2 or TRBV6-3 combines with J gene TRBJ1-6; tentative D call: TRBD1 (6 bases). The V gene lost 10 bases and the J gene lost 8 bases, with 15 bases spanning the gap. The CDR3 extends over 13 amino acids. Germline V gene sequence: CDR1 MNHEY, CDR2 SVGEGT. In nucleotides, the CDR3 is TGTGCCACCCGACGGGCAGGGGATTCACCCCTCCACTTT. It specifies CATRRAGDSPLHF.

As regards this clonotype: The likely explanation is a read error, given a far larger clone one base away. The chain joins TRBV28 to TRBJ2-2; the match to TRBD2 covers 11 bases. Germline CDR1 is MDHEN and CDR2 is SYDVKM. The CDR3 length is 17 residues. V lost 4 bases and J lost 6; bases outside the gene matches: 10. The CDR3 region is CASSSTSGTSGPGELFF. CDR3 DNA: TGTGCCAGCAGTTCAACCTCCGGGACTAGCGGTCCCGGGGAGCTGTTTTTT.

At least ten counts were recorded for this clonotype. The genes are TRBV30 and TRBJ1-1, with D tentatively TRBD1 (5 bases). The CDR3 has 14 amino acids. Germline CDR1 and CDR2: GTSNPN and SVGIG (reference sequence). V was clipped by 0 bases and J by 6 bases, with 14 bases between them. In DNA, the CDR3 is TGTGCCTGGAGTGTACCCGGGGGTTACGCTGAAGCTTTCTTT. Protein: CAWSVPGGYAEAFF.

This clonotype was observed a handful of times. This may come from a read error, since a much larger clone is one base off. This chain links TRBV20-1 with TRBJ2-7; TRBD2 matches 10 bases. Germline V gene sequence: CDR1 DFQATT, CDR2 SNEGSKA (reference sequence). CDR3 size: 14 residues. CDR3 amino acids: CSALRAGGTYGQYF. For the CDR3, the DNA is TGCAGTGCCCTACGAGCGGGGGGGACCTACGGGCAGTACTTC.

There are many counts of this clonotype. This rearrangement joins TRBV7-9 to TRBJ1-5; no clear D. CDR1 SEHNR and CDR2 FQNEAQ come from the germline V gene (reference sequence). The ends were cut back, 1 base at V and 4 bases at J, with 5 bases in the middle. The CDR3 loop spans 13 amino acids. CDR3 in DNA: TGTGCCAGCAGCTTAGGTCTTAATCAGCCCCAGCATTTT. Translating gives CASSLGLNQPQHF.

For this clonotype: A much more abundant neighbour one base away suggests this may be a read error. The genes are TRBV6-2 or TRBV6-3 and TRBJ2-5, with D tentatively TRBD1 (5 bases). CDR3 length: 13 amino acids. CDR1 MNHEY and CDR2 SVGEGT come from the germline V gene. The CDR3 coding sequence is TGTGCCAGCAGTCCCAGGGTCCAAGATACCCAGTACTTC. Its translation is CASSPRVQDTQYF.

This clonotype has at least ten counts. J is TRBJ2-1 and V is TRBV5-4; possibly TRBD2 for D (6 bases). CDR1 and CDR2 from the germline V gene are SGHNT and YYREEE (reference sequence). The CDR3 sequence is 17 residues long. The germline V and J ends were trimmed by 4 bases and 2 bases, with 19 bases remaining between them. The CDR3: CASSLGRGGATYNEQFF. In DNA form, the CDR3 reads TGTGCCAGCAGCCTGGGGCGAGGCGGGGCGACCTACAATGAGCAGTTCTTC. The variable domain in full, with the rest retrieved from reference TRBV5-4 and TRBJ2-1, is ETGVTQSPTHLIKTRGQQVTLRCSSQSGHNTVSWYQQALGQGPQFIFQYYREEENGRGNFPPRFSGLQFPNYSSELNVNALELDDSALYLCASSLGRGGATYNEQFFGPGTRLTVL.

V gene TRBV19 combines with J gene TRBJ1-5; 7 nucleotides line up with TRBD1. V trimming: 4 bases; J trimming: 4 bases; junction bases outside the gene matches: 10. CDR3 size: 16 residues. Germline V gene sequence: CDR1 LNHDA, CDR2 SQIVND (reference sequence). The CDR3 DNA sequence: TGTGCCAGTAGTAGTACCGACAGGGTTGATAATCAGCCCCAGCATTTT. Translated: CASSSTDRVDNQPQHF.

This clonotype was seen at least ten times. V gene TRBV5-1 combines with J gene TRBJ2-5, with a tentative D call TRBD2 (5 bases). The length of the CDR3 is 13 residues. CDR1 and CDR2 (germline): SGHRS, YFSETQ. V was trimmed by 4 bases and J by 3 bases, leaving 10 bases between them. The CDR3 loop is CASSQRTEETQYF. The CDR3 DNA reads TGCGCCAGCAGCCAGCGGACTGAAGAGACCCAGTACTTC.

The chain employs TRBV5-6 and TRBJ1-2, with 7 nucleotides matching TRBD1. After removal of 4 bases from V and 6 bases from J, the junction contained 9 bases not matched to a gene. CDR1 is SGHDT, CDR2 YYEEEE, per germline. CDR3 length: 14 amino acids. CDR3 loop: CASSLYRGGHGYTF. The CDR3 DNA sequence: TGTGCCAGCAGCCTTTACAGGGGAGGCCATGGCTACACCTTC.

This clonotype was found many times. V usage is TRBV20-1 and J usage is TRBJ2-7, with D perhaps TRBD1 (5 bases). The CDR3 runs 14 residues. Germline V CDR1 and CDR2: DFQATT, SNEGSKA (reference sequence). Deletions cut 6 bases from V and 1 base from J, with 16 bases between. The DNA of the CDR3 is TGCAGTGCCCCCGACAGAGCACATTCCTACGAGCAGTACTTC. Its protein is CSAPDRAHSYEQYF.

This clonotype has ten or more counts. This chain joins TRBV20-1 and TRBJ1-6; the match to TRBD1 covers 8 bases. Trimming took 0 bases from V and 10 from J; bases not matched to a gene: 5. The CDR3 length is 14 residues. From germline, CDR1 is DFQATT and CDR2 SNEGSKA (reference sequence). DNA of the CDR3: TGCAGTGCTAGAGATCAGGGGGCGGCATCACCCCTCCACTTT. Its translation is CSARDQGAASPLHF.

Ten or more counts support this clonotype. V gene TRBV19 combines with J gene TRBJ1-2, with a tentative D call TRBD1 (6 bases). CDR1 LNHDA and CDR2 SQIVND come from the germline V gene (reference sequence). The V and J ends lost 6 bases and 4 bases respectively, with 15 bases between them. The CDR3 extends over 14 amino acids. The CDR3 sequence: CASRTQTGAYGYTF. CDR3 bases: TGTGCCAGTAGGACTCAGACAGGAGCCTATGGCTACACCTTC.

This clonotype was picked up many times. V gene TRBV19 combines with J gene TRBJ1-6; no clear D gene. This CDR3 has 15 amino acids. Germline CDR1 and CDR2: LNHDA and SQIVND (reference sequence). The germline V and J ends were trimmed by 3 bases and 7 bases, with 13 bases remaining between them. In DNA, the CDR3 is TGTGCCAGTAGTATGGTGGGGAGACGGAATTCACCCCTCCACTTT. Its protein is CASSMVGRRNSPLHF.

This clonotype was recorded at least ten times. This chain joins TRBV11-2 and TRBJ1-5, with D maybe TRBD1 (6 bases). Trimming left V 0 bases short and J 7 bases short, with 10 bases between. The CDR3 is 14 residues long. Per the germline V gene, CDR1 is SGHAT and CDR2 is FQNNGV. DNA of the CDR3: TGTGCCAGCAGCTTAGAGGGGGGCTGGCAGCCCCAGCATTTT. Its protein product is CASSLEGGWQPQHF. Variable domain in full (rest from reference TRBV11-2 and TRBJ1-5): EAGVAQSPRYKIIEKRQSVAFWCNPISGHATLYWYQQILGQGPKLLIQFQNNGVVDDSQLPKDRFSAERLKGVDSTLKIQPAKLEDSAVYLCASSLEGGWQPQHFGDGTRLSIL.

The CDR3 protein is CASPEAGGSEQYF. The CDR3, as DNA: TGTGCCAGCCCCGAGGCAGGGGGCTCCGAGCAGTACTTC. V is TRBV6-5 and J is TRBJ2-7; TRBD1 matches at 8 bases. The CDR3 runs to 13 residues. The germline gives CDR1 MNHEY, CDR2 SVGAGI. The J segment lost 6 bases and the V segment lost 8 bases, leaving 9 bases of the junction unmatched.

This clonotype was recorded many times. The V call is TRBV7-2, the J call TRBJ1-6; D not certain. Trimming cost V 4 bases and J 9 bases, with 7 bases left between them. The CDR3 has 12 amino acids. CDR1 and CDR2 from the germline V gene are SGHTA and FQGNSA. This CDR3 reads CASSSGPSPLHF. The CDR3 bases are TGTGCCAGCAGCTCCGGCCCTTCACCCCTCCACTTT. Looking up the rest from reference TRBV7-2 and TRBJ1-6 gives the full variable domain: GAGVSQSPSNKVTEKGKDVELRCDPISGHTALYWYRQSLGQGLEFLIYFQGNSAPDKSGLPSDRFSAERTGGSVSTLTIQRTQQEDSAVYLCASSSGPSPLHFGNGTRLTVT.

This clonotype appeared many times. CDR3: CASSQDKRTGELFF. The CDR3 DNA reads as TGTGCCAGCAGCCAAGATAAAAGAACCGGGGAGCTGTTTTTT. J is TRBJ2-2 and V is TRBV4-2; D is unclear. Germline loops: CDR1 LGHNA, CDR2 YNFKEQ. This CDR3 is 14 amino acids long. V was trimmed by 0 bases and J by 5 bases, leaving 7 bases between them.

This clonotype was detected ten times or more. The rearrangement joins TRBV7-9 to TRBJ2-5, with D perhaps matching TRBD2 (6 bases). From germline, CDR1 is SEHNR and CDR2 FQNEAQ (reference sequence). The CDR3 sequence is 17 residues long. Trimming took off 1 base at V and 5 bases at J, with 20 bases between the two ends. The CDR3 sequence is CASSLVGGGGVLETQYF. Here the CDR3 DNA reads TGTGCCAGCAGCTTAGTTGGAGGCGGCGGGGTGTTGGAGACCCAGTACTTC. Looking up the rest from reference TRBV7-9 and TRBJ2-5 gives the full variable domain: DTGVSQNPRHKITKRGQNVTFRCDPISEHNRLYWYRQTLGQGPEFLTYFQNEAQLEKSRLLSDRFSAERPKGSFSTLEIQRTEQGDSAMYLCASSLVGGGGVLETQYFGPGTRLLVL.

In its sample, this clonotype was seen many times. CDR3 DNA: TGCGCCAGCAGCCAAGATCACCTGAACACTGAAGCTTTCTTT. Translating gives CASSQDHLNTEAFF. The genes are TRBV4-1 and TRBJ1-1; no firm D call. V shed 0 bases and J shed 0 bases, with 5 bases lying between them. CDR3 size: 14 residues. The V gene's germline CDR1 is MGHRA and CDR2 YSYEKL.

There are many counts of this clonotype. This sequence joins TRBV30 and TRBJ2-2, with D hard to call. Germline values: CDR1 GTSNPN, CDR2 SVGIG (reference sequence). The germline V and J ends were trimmed by 2 bases and 0 bases, with 7 bases remaining between them. The CDR3 has 14 amino acids. The CDR3 loop is CAWSLMANTGELFF. The CDR3 nucleotides are TGTGCCTGGAGTCTCATGGCGAACACCGGGGAGCTGTTTTTT. The variable domain in full, completed from reference TRBV30 and TRBJ2-2, reads SQTIHQWPATLVQPVGSPLSLECTVEGTSNPNLYWYRQAAGRGLQLLFYSVGIGQISSEVPQNLSASRPQDRQFILSSKKLLLSDSGFYLCAWSLMANTGELFFGEGSRLTVL.

This clonotype was recorded at least ten times. The genes are TRBV12-5 and TRBJ2-7; D perhaps matches TRBD2 (5 bases). The CDR3 has 15 residues. Germline lookup yields CDR1 LGHNT and CDR2 FRNRAP. V gave up 5 bases and J gave up 3 bases, with 17 bases separating them. The CDR3 region is CASGIPLSGDYEQYF. Written as DNA, the CDR3 is TGTGCTAGTGGTATCCCATTGAGCGGAGACTACGAGCAGTACTTC.

The chain links TRBV28 to TRBJ2-3; perhaps TRBD2 as D (5 bases). V lost 5 bases and J lost 7, with 16 bases in between. Germline CDR1 and CDR2: MDHEN and SYDVKM. The CDR3 runs to 14 residues. CDR3 loop: CASSPIGEAYTQYF. The CDR3 DNA sequence: TGTGCCAGCAGTCCAATCGGGGAAGCATATACGCAGTATTTT. The full variable domain, completed using reference TRBV28 and TRBJ2-3, is DVKVTQSSRYLVKRTGEKVFLECVQDMDHENMFWYRQDPGLGLRLIYFSYDVKMKEKGDIPEGYSVSREKKERFSLILESASTNQTSMYLCASSPIGEAYTQYFGPGTRLTVL.

About this clonotype: A far larger clone is only one base removed, so a read error is likely. The chain employs TRBV6-4 and TRBJ2-2; no definite D call. Germline V gives CDR1 MRHNA, CDR2 SNTAGT. This CDR3 comprises 16 residues. The CDR3 sequence: CASSSKGGLNTWELFF. The CDR3 nucleotides are TGTGCCAGCAGTTCGAAAGGCGGCCTAAACACCTGGGAGCTGTTTTTT.

The table lists this clonotype with many counts. V is TRBV2 and J is TRBJ2-3; 8 nucleotides align to TRBD2. The V segment lost 5 bases and the J segment 6 bases; nucleotides outside the gene matches: 10. Germline V gene sequence: CDR1 SNHLY, CDR2 FYNNEI. The CDR3 spans 15 residues. The CDR3 sequence is CASSQNGGGGDTQYF. Here the CDR3 DNA reads TGTGCCAGCAGTCAAAACGGGGGGGGAGGGGATACGCAGTATTTT.

This clonotype was observed at least ten times. The V and J genes are TRBV2 and TRBJ2-2, with D possibly matching TRBD1 (6 bases). The CDR3 length is 15 residues. Trimming took 6 bases from V and 4 from J, leaving 15 bases between them. The germline gives CDR1 SNHLY, CDR2 FYNNEI. CDR3 loop: CASSSDRTVTGELFF. As DNA, the CDR3 is TGTGCCAGCAGCTCCGACAGGACGGTCACCGGGGAGCTGTTTTTT. The whole variable domain, remainder taken from reference TRBV2 and TRBJ2-2, is EPEVTQTPSHQVTQMGQEVILRCVPISNHLYFYWYRQILGQKVEFLVSFYNNEISEKSEIFDDQFSVERPDGSNFTLKIRSTKLEDSAMYFCASSSDRTVTGELFFGEGSRLTVL.

This clonotype has ten or more counts. The chain carries TRBV2 and TRBJ2-4; the D gene is possibly TRBD2 (6 bases). CDR1 is SNHLY and CDR2 is FYNNEI in the germline V gene. The ends were cut back, 7 bases at V and 1 base at J, with 14 bases in the middle. The CDR3 covers 15 residues. The CDR3 loop reads CASTGDILAKNIQYF. Here the CDR3 DNA reads TGTGCCAGCACGGGAGACATTTTGGCCAAAAACATTCAGTACTTC.

This clonotype was observed many times. V is TRBV19 and J is TRBJ1-6; D is ambiguous. The CDR3 has 14 residues. V dropped 7 bases and J dropped 2 bases, with 9 bases sitting between them. Germline CDR1 reads LNHDA; CDR2 reads SQIVND (reference sequence). CDR3 amino acids: CASTTGAYNSPLHF. In DNA, the CDR3 is TGTGCCAGTACCACCGGGGCCTATAATTCACCCCTCCACTTT.

In the case of this clonotype: A much larger clone lies a single base off, so this may be a read error. The J gene is TRBJ2-6, the V gene TRBV5-1; no clear D gene. CDR1 and CDR2 from the germline V gene are SGHRS and YFSETQ. The CDR3 consists of 16 residues. This CDR3 is CASSALVISGDNVLTF. CDR3 DNA: TGCGCCAGCAGCGCTCTAGTGATCTCTGGGGACAACGTCCTGACTTTC.

This clonotype has a count of ten or more. This chain links TRBV12-3 or TRBV12-4 with TRBJ1-2; 8 bases align to TRBD1. V shed 5 bases and J 0 bases; nucleotides not matched to a gene: 8. This CDR3 spans 16 amino acids. The CDR3 region is CASSTRTGPPNYGYTF. Written as DNA, the CDR3 is TGTGCCAGCAGTACACGGACAGGGCCCCCTAACTATGGCTACACCTTC.

This clonotype was recorded at least ten times. This chain joins TRBV12-5 and TRBJ1-1, with 7 bases lining up with TRBD1. J gave up 11 bases and V 2 bases, and 11 bases lay outside the gene matches. The CDR3 consists of 14 residues. The germline V gene encodes CDR1 LGHNT and CDR2 FRNRAP. The CDR3 is CASGLTGDAKGAFF. The CDR3 DNA reads TGTGCTAGTGGTTTGACAGGGGACGCCAAAGGGGCTTTCTTT.